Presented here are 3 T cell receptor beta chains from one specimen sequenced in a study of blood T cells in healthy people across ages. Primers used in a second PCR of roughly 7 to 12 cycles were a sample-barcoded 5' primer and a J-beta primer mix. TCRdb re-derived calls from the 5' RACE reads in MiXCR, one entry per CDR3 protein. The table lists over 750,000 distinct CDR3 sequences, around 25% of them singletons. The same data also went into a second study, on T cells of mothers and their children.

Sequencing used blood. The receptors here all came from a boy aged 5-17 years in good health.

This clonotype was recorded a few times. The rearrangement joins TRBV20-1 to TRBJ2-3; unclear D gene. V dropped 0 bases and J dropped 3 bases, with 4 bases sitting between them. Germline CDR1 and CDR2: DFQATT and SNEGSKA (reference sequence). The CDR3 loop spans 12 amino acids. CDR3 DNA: TGCAGTGCTAGAGATTTAACAGATACGCAGTATTTT. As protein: CSARDLTDTQYF.

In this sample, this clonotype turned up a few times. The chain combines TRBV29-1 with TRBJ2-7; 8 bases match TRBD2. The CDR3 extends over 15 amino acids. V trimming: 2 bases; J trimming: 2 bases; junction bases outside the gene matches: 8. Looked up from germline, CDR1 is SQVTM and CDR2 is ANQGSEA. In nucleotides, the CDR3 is TGCAGCGTTGAACGTGGGGGCGGGGGGACCTACGAGCAGTACTTC. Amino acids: CSVERGGGGTYEQYF.

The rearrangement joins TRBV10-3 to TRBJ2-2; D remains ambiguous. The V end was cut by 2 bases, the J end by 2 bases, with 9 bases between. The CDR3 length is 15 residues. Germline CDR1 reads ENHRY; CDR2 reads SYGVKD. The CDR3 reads CAISEMPSNTGELFF. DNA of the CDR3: TGTGCCATCAGTGAGATGCCAAGCAACACCGGGGAGCTGTTTTTT.